This T cell receptor (beta chain) originates from a study of blood T cell repertoires in COVID-19. About the research overall: Material from acute and convalescent COVID-19 was sourced from the United States, Italy and Spain.

Libraries were prepared by immunoSEQ multiplex PCR; TCRdb keeps only in-frame clonotypes and omits some of them. Of approximately 200,000 clones listed, more than 75% are singletons. The germline V and J ends were trimmed by 5 bases and 3 bases, with 17 bases remaining between them. The length of the CDR3 is 15 residues. Germline CDR1 is GTSNPN and CDR2 is SVGIG (reference sequence). This receptor was identified in a man aged 55 to 69 who had recovered from COVID-19. Specimen: peripheral blood. The V and J genes are TRBV30 and TRBJ2-4; D is perhaps TRBD2 (6 bases). The CDR3 loop is CAWDHPGLDKNIQYF. The CDR3 DNA sequence: TGTGCCTGGGATCATCCGGGACTGGACAAAAACATTCAGTACTTC.